The sample holds many counts of the clone carrying this T cell receptor beta chain. The antigen is not known. This sample stems from a study of Graves' ophthalmopathy and Graves' hyperthyroidism. Germline CDR1 GTSNPN, CDR2 SVGIG (reference sequence). The V end was cut by 0 bases, the J end by 7 bases, with 19 bases between. This CDR3 has 15 residues. Sampling around 10 ml of fresh peripheral blood provided the PBMCs. Study-level findings and limits: The authors also found most expanded thyroid clonotypes above 0.001 frequency in blood.

For repertoire sequencing, the TCR beta CDR3 regions were amplified from RNA transcripts. Following a first-round RT-PCR that used HTBI primers, a second-round multiplex PCR was carried out. TCRdb independently ran MiXCR on the multiplex PCR reads; one entry per CDR3 protein. The sample holds about 200,000 distinct CDR3 sequences, 25% to 30% seen once. The sequence was obtained from a man aged 50-60 years with Graves' ophthalmopathy. The J gene is TRBJ2-7, the V gene TRBV30, with D perhaps assigned TRBD1 or TRBD2 (6 bases each). The sequencing input was peripheral blood. The CDR3 sequence is CAWSVLGSPGAEQYF. CDR3 DNA: TGTGCCTGGAGTGTACTCGGCAGCCCGGGGGCGGAGCAGTACTTC.